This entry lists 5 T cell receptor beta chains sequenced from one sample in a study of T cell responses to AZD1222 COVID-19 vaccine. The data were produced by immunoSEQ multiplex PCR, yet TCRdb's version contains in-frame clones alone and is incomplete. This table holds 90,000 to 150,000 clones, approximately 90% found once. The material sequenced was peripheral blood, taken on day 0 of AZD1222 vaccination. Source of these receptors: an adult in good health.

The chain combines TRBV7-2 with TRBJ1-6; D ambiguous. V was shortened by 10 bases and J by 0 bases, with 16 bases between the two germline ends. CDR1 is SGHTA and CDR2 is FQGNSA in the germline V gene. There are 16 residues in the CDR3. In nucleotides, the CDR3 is TGTGCCACCCCCCGGACCCGAAGCTCCTATAATTCACCCCTCCACTTT. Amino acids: CATPRTRSSYNSPLHF.

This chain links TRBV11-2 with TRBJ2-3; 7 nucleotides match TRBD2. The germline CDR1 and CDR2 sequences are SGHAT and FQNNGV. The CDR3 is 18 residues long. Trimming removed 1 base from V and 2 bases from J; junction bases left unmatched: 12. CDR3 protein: CASSLGHWGGSDTDTQYF. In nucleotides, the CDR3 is TGTGCCAGCAGCTTAGGTCATTGGGGGGGGTCGGACACAGATACGCAGTATTTT.

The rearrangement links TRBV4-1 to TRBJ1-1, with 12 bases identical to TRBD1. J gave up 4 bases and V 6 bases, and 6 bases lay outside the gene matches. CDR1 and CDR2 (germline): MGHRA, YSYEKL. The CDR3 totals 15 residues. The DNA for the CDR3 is TGCGCCAGCAGTCTGGGACAGGGGGCTCTCACTGAAGCTTTCTTT. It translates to CASSLGQGALTEAFF.

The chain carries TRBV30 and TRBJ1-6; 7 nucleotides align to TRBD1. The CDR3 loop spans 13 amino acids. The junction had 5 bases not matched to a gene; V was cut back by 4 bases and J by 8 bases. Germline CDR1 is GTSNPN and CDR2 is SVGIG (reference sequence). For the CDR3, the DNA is TGTGCCTGGACCCCCACAGGGGATTCACCCCTCCACTTT. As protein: CAWTPTGDSPLHF.

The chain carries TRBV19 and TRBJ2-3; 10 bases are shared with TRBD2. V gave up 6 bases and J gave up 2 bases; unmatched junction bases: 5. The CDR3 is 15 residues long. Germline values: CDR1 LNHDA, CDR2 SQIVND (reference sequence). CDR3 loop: CASRERGGLTDTQYF. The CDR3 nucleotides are TGTGCCAGTAGAGAGCGGGGGGGCCTCACAGATACGCAGTATTTT.